Below, one T cell receptor (beta chain) is given with its context. This sample is drawn from a study of OX40 agonist ivuxolimab in advanced cancers. Profiling relied on immunoSEQ multiplex PCR, and the TCRdb table lists in-frame clones only, not all of them. The data contain roughly 71,000 clones, more than 70% of them singletons. The TCR was taken from an adult with an advanced solid tumor such as melanoma, head and neck, liver or kidney cancer. The sample was CD4+ or CD8+ T cells sorted from blood, taken in a trial of the OX40 agonist ivuxolimab.

The CDR3 DNA sequence: TGTGCCAGCAGCTTAGTGGGGGGGGACAATCAGCCCCAGCATTTT. Translation: CASSLVGGDNQPQHF. V is TRBV7-9 and J is TRBJ1-5; D is possibly TRBD1 (5 bases). This CDR3 comprises 15 residues. CDR1 and CDR2 (germline): SEHNR, FQNEAQ (reference sequence). Trimming pared 1 base from V and 3 bases from J, leaving 10 bases between.